Given below is one TCR beta chain in context. Its antigen is not identified. The data were obtained in a study of T cell therapy after organ transplantation. Whole-study context: Therapy products were autologous CMV-specific T cells, peptide-expanded for two to three weeks. Two of the ten patients were classed as nonresponders. Short-term post-therapy blood was drawn 4 to 8 weeks after therapy ended.

Study results and caveats: Antirejection and antiviral medication effects could not be assessed.

Only in-frame clones appear in the TCRdb table, and some are missing; sequencing was by immunoSEQ multiplex PCR. The sample lists a few thousand clones; about three quarters were seen once. Regarding time point: 4-8 weeks after completion of therapy. The ends were cut back, 4 bases at V and 5 bases at J, with 11 bases in the middle. CDR1 is LNHDA, CDR2 SQIVND, per germline (reference sequence). CDR3 size: 13 residues. The source is a human patient who had received a solid organ transplant and had CMV disease. A share of the T cells may be of graft donor origin. The material was CD8+ T cells from blood, obtained after autologous CMV-specific T cell therapy. This chain links TRBV19 with TRBJ1-1; possibly TRBD1 for D (6 bases). CDR3 bases: TGTGCCAGTAGTAAGGGGGTAAGGACTGAAGCTTTCTTT. Its protein product is CASSKGVRTEAFF.